This is a list of T cell receptor beta chains from one sample in a study of Graves' ophthalmopathy and Graves' hyperthyroidism. Each CDR3 protein gets one entry after TCRdb re-called the multiplex PCR reads with MiXCR. The sample records 230,000 or so distinct CDR3 sequences, roughly 50% being singletons. The sequenced material came from peripheral blood. These receptors all come from an adult man with Graves' ophthalmopathy. Both conserved end residues are part of each CDR3. Each record gives: CDR3 DNA, CDR3 protein, J gene, V gene, clone size, D gene. A D gene is named only where the DNA matches it firmly. Clone size, where shown, is once, few, many, or a class for clones that have expanded.

TGTGCCACCAGCGAGGGCCTCATGAACACTGAAGCTTTCTTT	CATSEGLMNTEAFF	TRBJ1-1	TRBV15	many	-
TGTGCCAGCAGTGGACAGGGGGTAAACTATGGCTACACCTTC	CASSGQGVNYGYTF	TRBJ1-2	TRBV2	-	TRBD1
TGTGCCAGCAGTTACTCGAGAGGGAACGCCGGGGAGCTGTTTTTT	CASSYSRGNAGELFF	TRBJ2-2	TRBV6-5	-	-
TGTGCCAGCAGCTTACGAGGGGGGGCGGGAGAGATCACAGATACGCAGTATTTT	CASSLRGGAGEITDTQYF	TRBJ2-3	TRBV7-2	-	-
TGTGCCAGCAGCTATGGGCTACCCTACGAGCAGTACTTC	CASSYGLPYEQYF	TRBJ2-7	TRBV6-2/TRBV6-3	few	-
TGCAGTGCTATCCACGTGGCAGGGGACTATGGCTACACCTTC	CSAIHVAGDYGYTF	TRBJ1-2	TRBV20-1	-	-
TGTGCCAGCAGTTTAGGAGGGGCCATCTTCGAGCAGTACTTC	CASSLGGAIFEQYF	TRBJ2-7	TRBV27	many	-
TGCAGTGCTAGAGATTTGGAGAGCCAAGAGACCCAGTACTTC	CSARDLESQETQYF	TRBJ2-5	TRBV20-1	few	-
TGCAGCGTTGTTGACGGGGAGCTGTTTTTT	CSVVDGELFF	TRBJ2-2	TRBV29-1	many	-
TGCAGCGGCCAGAGGGGGGGGGGACGTGAGCAGTACTTC	CSGQRGGGREQYF	TRBJ2-7	TRBV29-1	-	-
TGTGCCAGCAGTGAGAGGAGGGGTGGCGAGACCCAGTACTTC	CASSERRGGETQYF	TRBJ2-5	TRBV10-3	few	-
TGTGCCTGGAGTGCCCTAGCGGGAGCCGGAGAGACCCAGTACTTC	CAWSALAGAGETQYF	TRBJ2-5	TRBV30	-	TRBD2
TGTGCTAGCAGCCTCGGACAGGGTCAGCCCCAGCATTTT	CASSLGQGQPQHF	TRBJ1-5	TRBV7-7	few	TRBD1
TGTGCCAGCAGCCCAACCACAGGGTCCACTGAAGCTTTCTTT	CASSPTTGSTEAFF	TRBJ1-1	TRBV3-1	few	-
TGCAGTGCTAGAAAAGGGGGAACCTATAATTCACCCCTCCACTTT	CSARKGGTYNSPLHF	TRBJ1-6	TRBV20-1	-	-
TGCGCCAGCAGCCTTGACAGGGGGCAAGCCAACTATGGCTACACCTTC	CASSLDRGQANYGYTF	TRBJ1-2	TRBV9	-	TRBD1
TGCAGTGCTAGGGCATATAGGGGTAACACTGAAGCTTTCTTT	CSARAYRGNTEAFF	TRBJ1-1	TRBV20-1	few	-
TGTGCCAGCAGAGGAGGGAGGGACCGGGGCGAGCAGTACTTC	CASRGGRDRGEQYF	TRBJ2-7	TRBV2	few	TRBD2
TGTGCCAGCAGTTACTTGGGCGGGAGCTCTGGGGCCAACGTCCTGACTTTC	CASSYLGGSSGANVLTF	TRBJ2-6	TRBV6-5	-	TRBD2
TGTGCCAGCAGCTTAGAAGGGTACGAGCAGTACTTC	CASSLEGYEQYF	TRBJ2-7	TRBV13	many	-
TGCGCCAGCAGCCAAGGAGGGGGTTCACCCCTCCACTTT	CASSQGGGSPLHF	TRBJ1-6	TRBV4-1	once	-
TGCAGCGGTCTCGCCAGGGCGAACACCGGGGAGCTGTTTTTT	CSGLARANTGELFF	TRBJ2-2	TRBV29-1	-	-
TGTGCCAGCAGCCAAGTTCACAGGGGGAACACTGAAGCTTTCTTT	CASSQVHRGNTEAFF	TRBJ1-1	TRBV7-2	few	TRBD1
TGTGCCACCAGCAGAGATAGGGCGAACGGCCATGGCTACACCTTC	CATSRDRANGHGYTF	TRBJ1-2	TRBV15	many	-
TGTGCCAGCAGTTCGGGACAGGGGACCTATGGCTACACCTTC	CASSSGQGTYGYTF	TRBJ1-2	TRBV12-3/TRBV12-4	-	TRBD1
TGTGCCAGCAGTCTCTGGACAGGCGGTGGCACTGAAGCTTTCTTT	CASSLWTGGGTEAFF	TRBJ1-1	TRBV10-3	once	TRBD1
TGTGCCACCCGATTCGCCTGGGACAGGATACGCGCGGGAGTCTACGAGCAGTACTTC	CATRFAWDRIRAGVYEQYF	TRBJ2-7	TRBV24-1	-	-
TGCAGTGCTGCCCCGGACTCCGGAGGGGAGCTGTTTTTT	CSAAPDSGGELFF	TRBJ2-2	TRBV20-1	-	-
TGTGCCAGCTCACCACCTAGATCCGCCGCGGGGAACTATGGCTACACCTTC	CASSPPRSAAGNYGYTF	TRBJ1-2	TRBV25-1	-	-
TGTGCCAGCAGCTTGCGGGGCGGACAGGGGGCGCGTGAGACCCAGTACTTC	CASSLRGGQGARETQYF	TRBJ2-5	TRBV12-3/TRBV12-4	-	TRBD1
TGCAGTGCTAGAGAAGGGGTGGGGGAGCTGTTTTTT	CSAREGVGELFF	TRBJ2-2	TRBV20-1	few	-
TGCGCCAGCAGGAAGGGACTAGCGTTCCCCCAGTACTTC	CASRKGLAFPQYF	TRBJ2-5	TRBV10-2	few	TRBD2
TGTGCCAGCAGCTACCTACTGGGGGCGAACACTGAAGCTTTCTTT	CASSYLLGANTEAFF	TRBJ1-1	TRBV7-9	-	-
TGTGCCAGCAGCCAACAGCTTCATAGCAATCAGCCCCAGCATTTT	CASSQQLHSNQPQHF	TRBJ1-5	TRBV4-2	-	-
TGCGCCAGCAGCGCAAGGAGGGACGAGCAGTACTTC	CASSARRDEQYF	TRBJ2-7	TRBV4-1	few	-
TGTGCCAGCAGCCCGTATCTGGGTGCGAGTAGCACCGGGGAGCTGTTTTTT	CASSPYLGASSTGELFF	TRBJ2-2	TRBV7-3	-	-
TGTGCCAGCAGTACCCGGGACAGGTACTACGAGCAGTACTTC	CASSTRDRYYEQYF	TRBJ2-7	TRBV6-5	-	TRBD1
TGTGCCAGCAGTGAAGGCGGAGACACTGAAGCTTTCTTT	CASSEGGDTEAFF	TRBJ1-1	TRBV6-5	-	-
TGTGCCAGCAGCGACCGGGACAGGGGGCTCGACGGGGAGCTGTTTTTT	CASSDRDRGLDGELFF	TRBJ2-2	TRBV2	few	TRBD1
TGTGCCAGCAGCGCTGCCAGGGGGAACACCGGGGAGCTGTTTTTT	CASSAARGNTGELFF	TRBJ2-2	TRBV7-9	-	-
TGTGCCAGTAGTTGGGCTAGCGGGAGGAACGAGCAGTACTTC	CASSWASGRNEQYF	TRBJ2-7	TRBV19	-	TRBD2
TGTGCCAGCAGTTTCCGACAGAGGAACACTGAAGCTTTCTTT	CASSFRQRNTEAFF	TRBJ1-1	TRBV5-8	few	-
TGTGCCATCAGTGATGAGGGTACTGAAGCTTTCTTT	CAISDEGTEAFF	TRBJ1-1	TRBV10-3	-	-
TGCGCCAGCAGCCAACACAAAGGGGGCGCCTATGGCTACACCTTC	CASSQHKGGAYGYTF	TRBJ1-2	TRBV4-1	-	TRBD1
TGTGCCAGCAGCTTGGAGGGCGGGAGAAAGGCCCAGTACTTC	CASSLEGGRKAQYF	TRBJ2-5	TRBV5-4	-	TRBD2
TGTGCCACCAGCACCCGGACAGGAGCTTCTTCACCCCTCCACTTT	CATSTRTGASSPLHF	TRBJ1-6	TRBV15	-	TRBD1
TGCAGTGCGAGAGTGGGACACACCTACGAGCAGTACTTC	CSARVGHTYEQYF	TRBJ2-7	TRBV20-1	few	-
TGTGCCAGTAGTATGACAAACAGTGAAAAACTGTTTTTT	CASSMTNSEKLFF	TRBJ1-4	TRBV19	-	-
TGTGCCAGCAGCGGTAGCGGGAGGGAGGACACCGGGGAGCTGTTTTTT	CASSGSGREDTGELFF	TRBJ2-2	TRBV9	-	TRBD2
TGTGCCAGCAGCTCCTCGCAGGGTTGGGCATATGGCTACACCTTC	CASSSSQGWAYGYTF	TRBJ1-2	TRBV11-2	many	-
TGTGCCAGCAGCGGGGGACTAGCGGGAAAGGAGGAGACCCAGTACTTC	CASSGGLAGKEETQYF	TRBJ2-5	TRBV7-9	-	TRBD2
TGTGCCAGCGCCGAAGGGGAAGAGACCCAGTACTTC	CASAEGEETQYF	TRBJ2-5	TRBV7-3	-	-
TGTGCCAGCAGCTACGGGACCAACACCGGGGAGCTGTTTTTT	CASSYGTNTGELFF	TRBJ2-2	TRBV7-9	-	-
TGTGCCAGCAGGCCCGGACAGCCGAACACTGAAGCTTTCTTT	CASRPGQPNTEAFF	TRBJ1-1	TRBV6-5	once	-
TGCGCCAGCAGCGGAGCGGGGACTGTGGATACGCAGTATTTT	CASSGAGTVDTQYF	TRBJ2-3	TRBV5-1	-	TRBD2
TGTGCCAGCAGCTCTCCAGGGGGCGAGCAGTACTTC	CASSSPGGEQYF	TRBJ2-7	TRBV5-8	-	TRBD1
TGTGCCAGCAGCTCAACCGGGACAACCTATGGCTACACCTTC	CASSSTGTTYGYTF	TRBJ1-2	TRBV9	few	-
TGTGCCACCAGCAGAGTACAGGGCGAAGGCGGGGAGCTGTTTTTT	CATSRVQGEGGELFF	TRBJ2-2	TRBV15	many	-